The T cell receptor beta chain under discussion was sequenced for a study of T cells after posttransplantation cyclophosphamide. A remark on this clone: Its target is not known.

Profiling relied on immunoSEQ multiplex PCR, and the TCRdb table lists in-frame clones only, not all of them. The repertoire consists of more than 20,000 clones, with around 73% occurring once and the leading ten covering 0.6% to 0.8%. The study's findings and limits: TRB clonality was highly associated with recipient CMV seropositivity and reactivation. Donor-recipient repertoire similarity was low at 1-2 months, rising over year one. Skin or GI-infiltrating T cells shared few TRB sequences with blood.

Trimming took 6 bases from V and 9 from J, leaving 14 bases between them. This CDR3 region has 12 residues. CDR1 is SEHNR and CDR2 is FQNEAQ in the germline V gene (reference sequence). The related graft donor's blood sample was taken on the day of bone marrow donation. This rearrangement joins TRBV7-9 to TRBJ1-1; a possible D gene is TRBD1 (5 bases). Sequencing was carried out using memory CD4+ T cells sorted from PBMCs. This clonotype was obtained from a woman aged 55-69 years in good health, CMV-negative, and a related stem cell transplant donor. Here the CDR3 DNA reads TGTGCCAGCAGATCCGGGACTACAAAAGCTTTCTTT. This encodes CASRSGTTKAFF.